These 21 T cell receptor beta chains originate from one sample sequenced in a study of blood T cell repertoires in COVID-19 (dated by TCRdb to about 2020). Libraries were prepared through the immunoSEQ multiplex PCR assay. Here the immuneACCESS table is served through TCRdb, limited to in-frame sequences with V and J called. Missing clones are a known gap in these copies; in checked studies unresolved V genes cover under half, and the rest lacks a known reason. A total of about 150,000 clones appear in this sample, around 87% of them only once. Roughly 37% of the sample goes to the ten largest clones. The sample consisted of peripheral blood. These receptors originate from a man between 45 and 60 years old who had recovered from COVID-19.

V gene TRBV20-1 combines with J gene TRBJ1-1; D not resolved. The CDR3 sequence is 12 residues long. From germline, CDR1 is DFQATT and CDR2 SNEGSKA (reference sequence). V was trimmed by 3 bases and J by 1 base, leaving 6 bases between them. The CDR3 spells CSASLRNTEAFF. The CDR3 DNA follows: TGCAGTGCTAGTTTGCGGAACACTGAAGCTTTCTTT.

Only one count was recorded for this clone. The chain is built from TRBV2 and TRBJ1-2; D perhaps matches TRBD1 (6 bases). Germline-derived CDR1 and CDR2 are SNHLY and FYNNEI. The CDR3 extends over 14 amino acids. Between the trimmed V and J ends, which lost 6 bases and 2 bases, there was a span of 13 bases. The CDR3 loop is CASSTTGQNYGYTF. The CDR3 nucleotides read TGTGCCAGCAGCACGACAGGACAAAACTATGGCTACACCTTC.

The V call is TRBV6-5, the J call TRBJ1-6; possible D gene TRBD1, 6 bases. V lost 5 bases to trimming and J lost 5 bases, with 10 bases between them. This CDR3 comprises 14 residues. Looked up from germline, CDR1 is MNHEY and CDR2 is SVGAGI. CDR3 loop: CASSRQADNSPLHF. The CDR3 bases are TGTGCCAGCAGTCGACAGGCGGATAATTCACCCCTCCACTTT.

J is TRBJ2-7 and V is TRBV25-1; D is uncertain. CDR1 and CDR2 from the germline V gene are MGHDK and SYGVNS. Trimming took off 3 bases at V and 0 bases at J, with 9 bases between the two ends. The CDR3 totals 14 residues. CDR3: CASSEGIYSYEQYF. DNA for the CDR3: TGTGCCAGCAGTGAGGGCATTTACTCCTACGAGCAGTACTTC.

The CDR3 DNA follows: TGCGCCAGCAGCCTCCGCGGACAGTACAATGAGCAGTTCTTC. It is translated as CASSLRGQYNEQFF. The chain uses TRBV5-1 and TRBJ2-1; D may be TRBD1 (6 bases). This CDR3 has 14 residues. Trimming removed 4 bases from V and 4 bases from J, with 12 bases in between. CDR1 SGHRS and CDR2 YFSETQ come from the germline V gene.

V usage is TRBV6-5 and J usage is TRBJ2-7; 7 positions agree with TRBD1. The CDR3 covers 16 residues. The germline gives CDR1 MNHEY, CDR2 SVGAGI. Trimming removed 2 bases from V and 2 bases from J; junction bases left unmatched: 9. CDR3 coding DNA: TGTGCCAGCAGTTACAACTTGGACAGGTTCACCTACGAGCAGTACTTC. Protein: CASSYNLDRFTYEQYF.

The sample holds a few counts of this clone. The chain links TRBV4-1 to TRBJ1-1; no reliable D call. The CDR3 is 15 amino acids. The V and J ends lost 5 bases and 0 bases respectively, with 13 bases between them. Germline lookup yields CDR1 MGHRA and CDR2 YSYEKL. Written as DNA, the CDR3 is TGCGCCAGCAGCACCCTGGGCTACTTGAACACTGAAGCTTTCTTT. Translated, it gives CASSTLGYLNTEAFF.

The chain combines TRBV10-3 with TRBJ2-7; possibly TRBD1 for D (5 bases). CDR3 size: 15 residues. Germline-derived CDR1 and CDR2 are ENHRY and SYGVKD. The V end lost 3 bases, the J end lost 4 bases, and 16 bases lay between the germline ends. In DNA form, the CDR3 reads TGTGCCATCAGTGAAGGGCAGGGCCTGATATACGAGCAGTACTTC. This encodes CAISEGQGLIYEQYF.

V gene TRBV27 combines with J gene TRBJ2-5; the match to TRBD2 covers 14 bases. The ends lost 5 bases at V and 1 base at J; junction bases unmatched: 3. This CDR3 comprises 16 residues. CDR1 is MNHEY, CDR2 SMNVEV, per germline (reference sequence). Written as DNA, the CDR3 is TGTGCCAGCAGTGGGACTAGCGGGGGACTCCAAGAGACCCAGTACTTC. Protein product: CASSGTSGGLQETQYF.

This chain joins TRBV5-5 and TRBJ2-7, with 7 bases identical to TRBD1. The CDR3 spans 15 residues. V lost 1 base, J lost 4 bases, and 8 bases stayed unmatched. Germline lookup yields CDR1 SGHKS and CDR2 YYEKEE (reference sequence). The CDR3 DNA reads as TGTGCCAGCAGCTTGCCGGTGACAGGGAGTTACGAGCAGTACTTC. Residues: CASSLPVTGSYEQYF.

The rearrangement joins TRBV13 to TRBJ1-1, with TRBD1 as a possible D gene (6 bases). Germline CDR1 reads PRHDT; CDR2 reads FYEKMQ (reference sequence). V dropped 4 bases and J dropped 1 base, with 13 bases sitting between them. This CDR3 region has 15 residues. The DNA for the CDR3 is TGTGCCAGCAGCTCAACTCTGACAGGGAACACTGAAGCTTTCTTT. This gives the protein CASSSTLTGNTEAFF.

This clone was recorded once. V gene TRBV7-9 combines with J gene TRBJ2-7; 9 bases fit TRBD1. J lost 6 bases, V lost 1 base, and 4 bases had no gene match. The CDR3 runs to 14 residues. CDR1 and CDR2 (germline): SEHNR, FQNEAQ (reference sequence). The CDR3 is CASSLGGQGGEQYF. The CDR3 DNA is TGTGCCAGCAGCTTAGGGGGACAGGGTGGCGAGCAGTACTTC.

V usage is TRBV6-6 and J usage is TRBJ1-3; D may be TRBD1 (6 bases). Trimming removed 5 bases from V and 2 bases from J, with 19 bases in between. The CDR3 totals 17 residues. The germline CDR1 and CDR2 sequences are MNHNY and SVGAGI (reference sequence). The CDR3 loop is CASSPLITGKAGNTIYF. DNA of the CDR3: TGTGCCAGCAGTCCACTGATTACAGGGAAGGCTGGAAACACCATATATTTT.

This clone was seen a single time. The chain couples TRBV11-3 to TRBJ2-5, with TRBD1 identical over 7 bases. The trim removed 4 bases at V and 5 bases at J, leaving 7 bases unmatched. The CDR3 runs to 14 residues. Per germline, CDR1 SGHNT and CDR2 YENEEA. The CDR3 here is CASSSRQGPETQYF. In DNA form, the CDR3 reads TGTGCCAGCAGCTCGCGACAGGGCCCGGAGACCCAGTACTTC.

The chain has TRBV27 and TRBJ2-7, with D maybe TRBD1 (7 bases). Germline CDR1 MNHEY, CDR2 SMNVEV (reference sequence). V was clipped by 8 bases and J by 6 bases, with 11 bases between them. The CDR3 length is 11 residues. This chain's CDR3 is CASGGGGEQYF. CDR3 in DNA: TGTGCCAGCGGAGGGGGCGGCGAGCAGTACTTC.

The rearrangement uses TRBV4-3 and TRBJ2-1; D remains ambiguous. The germline V gene has CDR1 LGHNA and CDR2 YSLEER. The CDR3 has 12 residues. The germline V and J ends were trimmed by 0 bases and 16 bases, with 13 bases remaining between them. CDR3 nucleotide sequence: TGCGCCAGCAGCCAAGAGAAGAGAGCACCATTCTTC. This codes for CASSQEKRAPFF.

CDR3 protein: CASSSRLDEQYF. In DNA, the CDR3 is TGTGCCAGCAGTTCCCGTCTTGACGAGCAGTACTTC. The rearrangement uses TRBV12-3 or TRBV12-4 and TRBJ2-7; unclear D gene. The CDR3 spans 12 residues. Deletions cut 4 bases from V and 5 bases from J, with 9 bases between.

This clone was seen only once. The V and J genes are TRBV7-2 and TRBJ2-5, with D possibly being TRBD2 (6 bases). This CDR3 is 15 amino acids long. V lost 1 base and J 2 bases, leaving 11 bases between the germline ends. Germline V lookup: CDR1 SGHTA, CDR2 FQGNSA. The CDR3 region is CASSLDRGGQETQYF. CDR3 nucleotide sequence: TGTGCCAGCAGCTTAGATAGGGGAGGTCAAGAGACCCAGTACTTC.

The V gene is TRBV5-6, the J gene TRBJ2-3; 11 bases align to TRBD1. The CDR3 sequence is 15 residues long. Germline CDR1 and CDR2: SGHDT and YYEEEE. J lost 3 bases, V lost 5 bases, and 5 bases had no gene match. The CDR3 region has the DNA TGTGCCAGCAGGGAGGGACAGGGGGGGACAGATACGCAGTATTTT. Translation gives CASREGQGGTDTQYF.

This clone was observed a single time. The genes are TRBV7-9 and TRBJ2-3; 15 bases align to TRBD2. This CDR3 has 17 amino acids. In germline, CDR1 is SEHNR, CDR2 FQNEAQ (reference sequence). Losses at the gene ends were 3 bases for V and 5 bases for J; bases not matched to a gene: 6. CDR3 coding DNA: TGTGCCAGCAGCTTGCAACGGACTAGCGGGGGGGTAGATACGCAGTATTTT. Translated: CASSLQRTSGGVDTQYF.

The V and J genes are TRBV7-2 and TRBJ1-1, with 8 bases fitting TRBD1. The CDR3 covers 12 residues. The J segment lost 8 bases and the V segment lost 5 bases, leaving 4 bases of the junction unmatched. CDR1 and CDR2 (germline): SGHTA, FQGNSA. CDR3 nucleotides: TGTGCCAGCAGCATTCAGGGGGCGGAAGCTTTCTTT. It specifies CASSIQGAEAFF.